The 8 T cell receptor beta chains below were found in one sample sequenced in a study of T-cell reconstitution after alpha-beta-depleted transplantation in children. Unique molecular identifiers were used to barcode this TCRbeta library. Using its own MiXCR run on the PCR reads, TCRdb lists one record per CDR3 protein. This table holds some 220,000 distinct CDR3 sequences, around 9.5% found once. The sample here was PBMCs from the stem cell graft donor, taken from the stem cell graft. These receptors all come from a human donor who donated a stem cell graft to a child with acute lymphoblastic leukemia.

The sample holds many counts of this clonotype. V gene TRBV12-3 or TRBV12-4 combines with J gene TRBJ1-4, with 7 bases aligning to TRBD1. The CDR3 sequence is 14 residues long. J lost 8 bases, V lost 2 bases, and 5 bases had no gene match. The CDR3 reads CASSLRGLGEKLFF. CDR3 coding DNA: TGTGCCAGCAGTTTAAGGGGGCTCGGGGAAAAACTGTTTTTT.

The chain combines TRBV29-1 with TRBJ2-5; 7 bases align to TRBD2. Germline V CDR1 and CDR2: SQVTM, ANQGSEA. The CDR3 spans 15 residues. The junction had 17 bases not matched to a gene; V was cut back by 8 bases and J by 5 bases. The CDR3 here is CSLLGGVVGWETQYF. CDR3 DNA sequence: TGCAGCCTTTTGGGGGGGGTGGTAGGATGGGAGACCCAGTACTTC.

The V and J genes are TRBV9 and TRBJ2-5; 11 bases agree with TRBD1. Germline CDR1 reads SGDLS; CDR2 reads YYNGEE. The CDR3 runs 16 residues. Germline trimming cut 3 bases from V and 5 bases from J; bases unmatched to any gene: 9. The CDR3 reads CASSGRDRGLYETQYF. The CDR3 nucleotides read TGTGCCAGCAGCGGCCGGGACAGGGGGTTGTATGAGACCCAGTACTTC.

This clonotype was seen a few times. CDR3 amino acids: CSAKTVLDQPQHF. CDR3 sequence (DNA): TGCAGTGCTAAGACAGTGCTGGATCAGCCCCAGCATTTT. The V call is TRBV20-1, the J call TRBJ1-5; tentative D call: TRBD1 (5 bases). CDR1 is DFQATT, CDR2 SNEGSKA, per germline (reference sequence). V dropped 4 bases and J dropped 5 bases, with 12 bases sitting between them. CDR3 length equals 13 residues.

V and J are TRBV7-2 and TRBJ2-5; D is uncertain. The CDR3 runs to 11 residues. Germline values: CDR1 SGHTA, CDR2 FQGNSA. Trimming shortened V by 3 bases and J by 7 bases, and 6 bases separated the two germline ends. The CDR3 reads CASSFEVTQYF. The DNA of the CDR3 is TGTGCCAGCAGCTTCGAGGTGACCCAGTACTTC.

The rearrangement joins TRBV11-2 to TRBJ2-3; 8 bases line up with TRBD2. This CDR3 spans 18 amino acids. Germline V gives CDR1 SGHAT, CDR2 FQNNGV. The V and J ends lost 0 bases and 2 bases, in that order; junction bases with no gene match: 10. CDR3 loop: CASSLDLTGGSFTDTQYF. CDR3 nucleotides: TGTGCCAGCAGCTTAGACTTAACGGGGGGGTCCTTCACAGATACGCAGTATTTT. Drawing the rest from reference TRBV11-2 and TRBJ2-3, the complete variable domain is EAGVAQSPRYKIIEKRQSVAFWCNPISGHATLYWYQQILGQGPKLLIQFQNNGVVDDSQLPKDRFSAERLKGVDSTLKIQPAKLEDSAVYLCASSLDLTGGSFTDTQYFGPGTRLTVL.

The chain combines TRBV7-8 with TRBJ2-3; D might be TRBD1 or TRBD2, each matching 5 bases. Germline CDR1 and CDR2: SGHVS and FQNEAQ. V lost 1 base, J lost 3 bases, and 23 bases lay in between. The CDR3 sequence is 19 residues long. This chain's CDR3 is CASSLGPHGGSQLTDTQYF. DNA of the CDR3: TGTGCCAGCAGCTTAGGACCCCATGGGGGATCTCAGTTGACAGATACGCAGTATTTT. Filled out from reference TRBV7-8 and TRBJ2-3, the complete variable domain reads GAGVSQSPRYKVAKRGQDVALRCDPISGHVSLFWYQQALGQGPEFLTYFQNEAQLDKSGLPSDRFFAERPEGSVSTLKIQRTQQEDSAVYLCASSLGPHGGSQLTDTQYFGPGTRLTVL.

The CDR3 here is CASSIRDSEHF. The CDR3 nucleotides read TGTGCCAGCAGTATACGGGACAGTGAACACTTT. The genes are TRBV6-1 and TRBJ1-6; 7 bases are a match to TRBD1. Germline CDR1 MNHNS, CDR2 SASEGT. Losses at the gene ends were 5 bases for V and 19 bases for J; bases not matched to a gene: 8. The CDR3 covers 11 residues.